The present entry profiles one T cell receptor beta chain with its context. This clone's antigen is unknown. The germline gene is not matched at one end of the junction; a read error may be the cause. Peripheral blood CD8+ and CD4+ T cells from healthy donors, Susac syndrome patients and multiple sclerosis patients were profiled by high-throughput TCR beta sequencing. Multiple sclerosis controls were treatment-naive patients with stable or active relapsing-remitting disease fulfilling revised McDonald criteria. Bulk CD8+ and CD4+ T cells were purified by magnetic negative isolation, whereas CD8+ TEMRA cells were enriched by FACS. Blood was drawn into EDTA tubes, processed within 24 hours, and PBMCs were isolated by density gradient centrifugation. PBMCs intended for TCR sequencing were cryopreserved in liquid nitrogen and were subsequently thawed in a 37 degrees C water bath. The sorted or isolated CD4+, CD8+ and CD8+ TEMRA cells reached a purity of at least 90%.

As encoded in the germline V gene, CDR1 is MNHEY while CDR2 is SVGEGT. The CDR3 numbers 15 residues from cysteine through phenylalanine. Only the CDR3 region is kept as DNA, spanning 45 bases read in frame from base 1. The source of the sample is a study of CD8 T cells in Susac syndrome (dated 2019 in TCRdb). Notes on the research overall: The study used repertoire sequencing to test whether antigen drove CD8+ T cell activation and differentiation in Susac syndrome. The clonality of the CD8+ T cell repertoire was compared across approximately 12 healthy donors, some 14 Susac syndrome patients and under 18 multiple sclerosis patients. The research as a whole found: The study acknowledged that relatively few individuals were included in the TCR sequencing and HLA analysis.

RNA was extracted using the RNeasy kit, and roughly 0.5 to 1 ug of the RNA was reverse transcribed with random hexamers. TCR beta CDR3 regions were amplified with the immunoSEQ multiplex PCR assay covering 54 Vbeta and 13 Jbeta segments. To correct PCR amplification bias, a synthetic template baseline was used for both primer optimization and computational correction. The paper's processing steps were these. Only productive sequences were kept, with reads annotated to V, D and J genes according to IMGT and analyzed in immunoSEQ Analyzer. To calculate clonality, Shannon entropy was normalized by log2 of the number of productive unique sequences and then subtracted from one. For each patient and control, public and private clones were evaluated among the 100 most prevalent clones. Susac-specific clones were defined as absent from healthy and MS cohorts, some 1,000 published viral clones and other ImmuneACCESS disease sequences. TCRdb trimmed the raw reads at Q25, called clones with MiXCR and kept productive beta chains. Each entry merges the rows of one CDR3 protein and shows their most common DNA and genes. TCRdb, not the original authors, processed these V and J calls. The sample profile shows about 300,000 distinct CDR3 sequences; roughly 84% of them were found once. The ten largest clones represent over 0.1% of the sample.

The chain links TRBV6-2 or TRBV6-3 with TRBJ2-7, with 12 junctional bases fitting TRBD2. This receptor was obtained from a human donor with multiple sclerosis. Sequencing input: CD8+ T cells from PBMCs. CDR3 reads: CAGSKGTSGLNEQYF. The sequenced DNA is TGTGCCGGCAGTAAGGGGACTAGCGGGCTCAACGAGCAGTACTTC.